This is a list of T cell receptor beta chains from one sample in a study of monozygotic twins with inflammatory bowel disease. For each CDR3 protein, TCRdb gives one entry from its re-call of the 5' RACE reads, without DNA. This listing includes a few hundred thousand distinct CDR3 sequences. Material: blood. All receptors come from a human donor with ulcerative colitis or Crohn's disease, or a healthy co-twin of an affected twin (not recorded which). CDR3s include the opening cysteine and the closing phenylalanine or tryptophan. Clone size is shown for a subset of rows, as once, few, many or a class of expanded clone.

- TRBJ2-5 TRBV7-9 CASSSTLSGTGRETQYF
- TRBJ2-7 TRBV6-5 CASSSGPGLTYEQYF
- TRBJ2-7 TRBV7-9 CASSLAGQGASYEQYF
- TRBJ1-5 TRBV7-2 CASSYDRSSNQPQHF
- TRBJ2-3 TRBV7-9 CASSQKSGLTTDTQYF
- TRBJ1-1 TRBV2 CASSEAGLWGAFF
- TRBJ1-6 TRBV4-3 CASSQGRTGGLSPLHF
- TRBJ1-6 TRBV25-1 CASSSSRDGNRPLHF
- TRBJ2-1 TRBV5-4 CASSFSWGVQLSSYNEQFF
- TRBJ1-1 TRBV12-3/TRBV12-4 CASSGLGDTEAFF
- TRBJ1-2 TRBV5-1 CASSELQGDYYGYTF
- TRBJ1-6 TRBV4-1 CASGGGSPLHF
- TRBJ2-7 TRBV4-2 CASSQDLGSYYEQYF
- TRBJ2-1 TRBV11-2 CASSFRKLGEQFF
- TRBJ2-3 TRBV29-1 CSARQTDTQYF
- TRBJ2-7 TRBV14 CALAPAAGRSRTDTSYEQYF
- TRBJ2-2 TRBV6-5 CASSKLAGAGTGELFF
- TRBJ1-1 TRBV12-3/TRBV12-4 CASSPWTSGEAFF
- TRBJ2-7 TRBV7-2 CASSTSRSYEQYF
- TRBJ2-7 TRBV6-1 CASSEWAGPREGEQYF
- TRBJ1-1 TRBV11-2 CASSLKGTGGYSNTEAFF
- TRBJ1-2 TRBV7-9 CASSSGPREPYGYTF
- TRBJ1-2 TRBV5-1 CASSLEDSTNYGYTF
- TRBJ2-3 TRBV7-2 CASSTSLLGLVTDTQYF
- TRBJ1-2 TRBV4-2 CASSRSGGAYGYTF
- TRBJ2-3 TRBV5-1 CASSLVGATTDTQYF
- TRBJ2-1 TRBV11-3 CASSSSGAYQYNEQFF
- TRBJ1-4 TRBV5-6 CASSYNTGTGGEKLFF
- TRBJ2-1 TRBV4-3 CASSQDGRGGSYNEQFF
medium-sized TRBJ2-1 TRBV7-3 CASFPGQGLGNEQFF
- TRBJ2-1 TRBV5-1 CASGSGGLYNEQFF
- TRBJ1-2 TRBV3-1 CASSLRQGDGYTF
- TRBJ2-5 TRBV12-3/TRBV12-4 CASNPAYQETQYF
- TRBJ1-6 TRBV7-8 CASSAQQGRGINSPLHF
- TRBJ2-7 TRBV2 CASSGDRGNSYEQYF
- TRBJ1-6 TRBV6-2/TRBV6-3 CASSRTGRNSPLHF
- TRBJ1-1 TRBV3-1 CASSPQTGWNTEAFF
- TRBJ2-7 TRBV4-3 CASSQGHGVGRYEQYF
- TRBJ2-7 TRBV7-9 CASSRQGHEQYF
- TRBJ1-3 TRBV6-1 CASSPGLPRVWGTIYF
- TRBJ2-7 TRBV14 CASSSGPGQYF
- TRBJ1-6 TRBV5-1 CASSPGDRELIPLHF
- TRBJ2-3 TRBV12-3/TRBV12-4 CASVQLAGSDTQYF
- TRBJ2-4 TRBV6-1 CASRELTENIQYF
- TRBJ1-1 TRBV10-3 CAISDTGGVTGTYNTEAFF
- TRBJ2-2 TRBV11-3 CASSPTRANTGELFF
- TRBJ2-1 TRBV29-1 CSVEGLGSSYNEQFF
- TRBJ1-2 TRBV18 CASSPSRGGLLEGYTF
- TRBJ2-2 TRBV29-1 CSVTGAGLKTGELFF
- TRBJ2-7 TRBV7-8 CASSLTRPGPYEQYF
- TRBJ2-3 TRBV6-7 CAIPGAGSYTDTQYF
- TRBJ2-7 TRBV7-9 CASSSPGLDSGEQYF
- TRBJ2-7 TRBV6-5 CASSYGGQGSYEQYF
- TRBJ2-7 TRBV18 CASSPDTGQGPYEQYF
- TRBJ2-1 TRBV19 CASSTPGQTNEQFF
- TRBJ2-1 TRBV6-5 CASSYLGSGGTYNEQFF
- TRBJ2-5 TRBV27 CASSLAYGETQYF